The 18 T cell receptor beta chains in this list originate from one sample, sequenced in a study of early stage breast cancer tumors. Sequencing used immunoSEQ multiplex PCR; TCRdb keeps in-frame clones, though not all of them. The sample has nearly 70,000 clones; over 80% are singletons. Sequencing input: blood. The source is a person aged 40-50 years with breast cancer.

The chain couples TRBV29-1 to TRBJ1-3, with TRBD1 identical over 7 bases. The CDR3 sequence is 14 residues long. Germline trimming cut 7 bases from V and 5 bases from J; bases unmatched to any gene: 11. Germline V lookup: CDR1 SQVTM, CDR2 ANQGSEA. The CDR3 region has the DNA TGCAGCGCCCTAAAGCCGGGACAGCGAAACACCATATATTTT. Translated, it gives CSALKPGQRNTIYF. The variable domain in full, completed from reference TRBV29-1 and TRBJ1-3, reads SAVISQKPSRDICQRGTSLTIQCQVDSQVTMMFWYRQQPGQSLTLIATANQGSEATYESGFVIDKFPISRPNLTFSTLTVSNMSPEDSSIYLCSALKPGQRNTIYFGEGSWLTVV.

Only a few counts were recorded for this clone. V gene TRBV6-1 combines with J gene TRBJ1-5; possible D gene TRBD1, 6 bases. V was pared by 11 bases and J by 0 bases, with 14 bases between. The germline CDR1 and CDR2 sequences are MNHNS and SASEGT. This CDR3 spans 14 amino acids. This CDR3 reads CAGRDIYSNQPQHF. DNA for the CDR3: TGTGCCGGAAGGGACATCTATAGCAATCAGCCCCAGCATTTT.

About this clone: The junction does not match germline at one end; this may be a read error. CDR3 residues: CASSPTSGSVGGELFF. As DNA, the CDR3 is TGTGCTAGCAGCCCGACTAGCGGGAGTGTGGGCGGGGAGCTGTTTTTT. The chain combines TRBV7-7 with TRBJ2-2; 12 bases are a match to TRBD2. There are 16 residues in the CDR3. Per germline, CDR1 SSHAT and CDR2 FNYEAQ (reference sequence).

The chain carries TRBV19 and TRBJ1-1; 7 nucleotides match TRBD1. The CDR3 length is 14 residues. Trimming at V came to 3 bases and at J to 2 bases, leaving 3 bases not matched to a gene. In germline, CDR1 is LNHDA, CDR2 SQIVND (reference sequence). The CDR3 reads CASSIGTANTEAFF. The CDR3 DNA reads as TGTGCCAGTAGTATCGGGACAGCCAACACTGAAGCTTTCTTT.

The chain has TRBV28 and TRBJ2-7, with 11 bases matching TRBD2. Germline values: CDR1 MDHEN, CDR2 SYDVKM. With 4 bases clipped from V and 4 bases from J, the junction kept 9 bases outside the gene matches. The CDR3 is 16 residues long. The CDR3 nucleotides read TGTGCCAGCAGTTCCAGCGGACTAGCGGGTAGATACGAGCAGTACTTC. Encoded protein: CASSSSGLAGRYEQYF.

The chain recombines TRBV28 with TRBJ2-7, with D perhaps being TRBD1 or TRBD2 (5 bases each). Trimming removed 6 bases at V and 2 bases at J, with 17 bases between. The CDR3 extends over 15 amino acids. Per germline, CDR1 MDHEN and CDR2 SYDVKM. The CDR3 loop is CASSLSWGRAYEQYF. In DNA, the CDR3 is TGTGCCAGCAGCCTATCGTGGGGACGGGCCTACGAGCAGTACTTC.

This chain joins TRBV27 and TRBJ2-6; no reliable D call. The ends were cut back, 2 bases at V and 3 bases at J, with 2 bases in the middle. This CDR3 has 13 residues. Germline CDR1 MNHEY, CDR2 SMNVEV (reference sequence). CDR3 loop: CASSLNGANVLTF. CDR3 in DNA: TGTGCCAGCAGTTTAAATGGGGCCAACGTCCTGACTTTC. The full variable domain, rest sourced from reference TRBV27 and TRBJ2-6, is EAQVTQNPRYLITVTGKKLTVTCSQNMNHEYMSWYRQDPGLGLRQIYYSMNVEVTDKGDVPEGYKVSRKEKRNFPLILESPSPNQTSLYFCASSLNGANVLTFGAGSRLTVL.

The chain is built from TRBV19 and TRBJ1-5; the match to TRBD1 covers 9 bases. V lost 7 bases to trimming and J lost 6 bases; unmatched junction nucleotides: 7. The germline V gene encodes CDR1 LNHDA and CDR2 SQIVND (reference sequence). CDR3 length equals 14 residues. The CDR3 sequence is CASTRDRVGQPQHF. DNA for the CDR3: TGTGCCAGTACCCGGGACAGGGTAGGTCAGCCCCAGCATTTT.

The chain is built from TRBV28 and TRBJ1-5; 8 nucleotides match TRBD1. The trim removed 6 bases at V and 6 bases at J, leaving 13 bases unmatched. The length of the CDR3 is 16 residues. Per germline, CDR1 MDHEN and CDR2 SYDVKM. CDR3 sequence reads: CASSEGDRGGSQPQHF. CDR3 nucleotide sequence: TGTGCCAGCAGCGAAGGAGACAGGGGAGGAAGTCAGCCCCAGCATTTT.

V usage is TRBV4-1 and J usage is TRBJ1-4, with no clear D. V lost 2 bases to trimming and J lost 8 bases, with 9 bases between them. This CDR3 has 13 amino acids. Germline CDR1 and CDR2: MGHRA and YSYEKL. The chain's CDR3 is CASSQPQGEKLFF. The CDR3, as DNA: TGCGCCAGCAGCCAACCTCAAGGCGAAAAACTGTTTTTT.

J is TRBJ2-1 and V is TRBV7-9; 8 nucleotides line up with TRBD2. This CDR3 has 13 amino acids. The V segment lost 8 bases and the J segment 5 bases; nucleotides outside the gene matches: 5. Germline values: CDR1 SEHNR, CDR2 FQNEAQ (reference sequence). In nucleotides, the CDR3 is TGTGCCAGCCTCGGGAGGGCGGACAATGAGCAGTTCTTC. Residues: CASLGRADNEQFF.

The rearrangement joins TRBV28 to TRBJ1-2; D possibly corresponds to TRBD1 (6 bases). Germline V gene lookup returns CDR1 MDHEN and CDR2 SYDVKM. The CDR3 has 14 amino acids. V gave up 7 bases and J gave up 8 bases, with 20 bases separating them. CDR3 sequence: CASTLLGQSRGYTF. CDR3 sequence (DNA): TGTGCCAGCACCCTTTTGGGACAATCAAGGGGCTACACCTTC.

The J gene is TRBJ2-1, the V gene TRBV4-1; possible D gene TRBD2, 6 bases. Looked up from germline, CDR1 is MGHRA and CDR2 is YSYEKL. The V gene lost 4 bases and the J gene lost 1 base, with 14 bases spanning the gap. The CDR3 totals 16 residues. The CDR3 here is CASSLSGTSSYNEQFF. Here the CDR3 DNA reads TGCGCCAGCAGCCTTAGCGGTACCTCTTCCTACAATGAGCAGTTCTTC.

This rearrangement joins TRBV19 to TRBJ2-5; the D is unclear. The CDR3 totals 15 residues. V lost 4 bases to trimming and J lost 1 base, with 13 bases between them. The germline gives CDR1 LNHDA, CDR2 SQIVND (reference sequence). The CDR3 nucleotides are TGTGCCAGTAGTAACCTGGGAACAGCCCAAGAGACCCAGTACTTC. It translates to CASSNLGTAQETQYF.

V and J are TRBV28 and TRBJ1-5; the D is unclear. CDR1 is MDHEN, CDR2 SYDVKM, per germline. Between the trimmed V and J ends, which lost 8 bases and 7 bases, there was a span of 15 bases. This CDR3 contains 13 residues. CDR3 loop: CASADGVVQPQHF. The CDR3 region has the DNA TGTGCCAGCGCCGATGGTGTAGTCCAGCCCCAGCATTTT.

The rearrangement joins TRBV6-1 to TRBJ2-7; weak D call: TRBD2 (7 bases). Trimming removed 7 bases from V and 3 bases from J, with 16 bases in between. Germline V gene sequence: CDR1 MNHNS, CDR2 SASEGT. The CDR3 is made up of 14 amino acids. The DNA of the CDR3 is TGTGCCAGCATTTGGGGGGGCAGGGGCTACGAGCAGTACTTC. This encodes CASIWGGRGYEQYF.

The genes are TRBV9 and TRBJ2-2; 8 positions match TRBD1. CDR3 length: 16 residues. CDR1 and CDR2 from the germline V gene are SGDLS and YYNGEE. Germline trimming cut 4 bases from V and 6 bases from J; bases unmatched to any gene: 11. In DNA form, the CDR3 reads TGTGCCAGCAGCACAGGACAGGGTAGAAGATCCGGGGAGCTGTTTTTT. This gives the protein CASSTGQGRRSGELFF.

The chain uses TRBV11-2 and TRBJ2-1; 7 bases line up with TRBD2. With 0 bases clipped from V and 10 bases from J, the junction kept 18 bases outside the gene matches. The germline V gene has CDR1 SGHAT and CDR2 FQNNGV. This CDR3 region has 18 residues. CDR3 sequence (DNA): TGTGCCAGCAGCTTAGATCGGGTTTGGCTAGCGGAAGAAGGGGAGCAGTTCTTC. Its protein is CASSLDRVWLAEEGEQFF.